This is a list of T cell receptor beta chains from one sample in a study of response to subunit inactivated influenza vaccine. TCRdb reprocessed the RT-PCR reads with MiXCR, giving one entry per CDR3 protein. The data hold hundreds of thousands of distinct CDR3 sequences, with 11% to 15% observed a single time. The material was PBMCs from blood, obtained 14 to 15 days before vaccination. These receptor sequences come from a middle-aged man who received an inactivated influenza vaccine. CDR3s include the opening cysteine and the closing phenylalanine or tryptophan.

V	J	CDR3
TRBV7-2	TRBJ2-1	CASSLNPGTSGMQIF
TRBV3-1	TRBJ2-5	CASRDSGRRETQYF
TRBV6-1	TRBJ2-2	CASSEQGPRGELFF
TRBV10-3	TRBJ2-6	CAISDSVSGANVLTF
TRBV20-1	TRBJ2-7	CRVKSSYEQYF
TRBV2	TRBJ2-7	CASSPTSGISYEQYF
TRBV12-3/TRBV12-4	TRBJ1-3	CASSLAPAGNTIYF
TRBV12-3/TRBV12-4	TRBJ2-7	CASTPGRSYEQYF
TRBV20-1	TRBJ2-1	CSARVLEYEQFF
TRBV7-2	TRBJ1-1	CASSLDAAMNTEAFF
TRBV25-1	TRBJ2-7	CASGPQTGQYEQYF
TRBV5-1	TRBJ2-7	CASSSDGGSSTGQYF
TRBV4-1	TRBJ2-3	CASSQDSSLGRALVVTDTQYF
TRBV27	TRBJ2-1	CASSLVGLAVYNEQFF
TRBV5-1	TRBJ2-5	CASSLPGGRETQYF
TRBV2	TRBJ2-7	CASSNPGGREYEQYF
TRBV20-1	TRBJ2-1	CSASQGQGGNEQFF
TRBV20-1	TRBJ2-1	CSAELDPTSAREQFF
TRBV6-2/TRBV6-3	TRBJ2-2	CASSYGGQGGGGANTGELFF
TRBV20-1	TRBJ1-1	CSAIRGGQNTEAFF
TRBV5-1	TRBJ2-2	CASSIRTGDTGELFF
TRBV4-1	TRBJ2-2	CASRSGTANTGELFF
TRBV18	TRBJ2-2	CASSPEFRGGELFF
TRBV20-1	TRBJ1-3	CSARNPNARGNTIYF
TRBV18	TRBJ1-5	CASSLRQGEGQPQHF
TRBV5-1	TRBJ1-1	CASSPNRELNTEAFF
TRBV3-1	TRBJ1-2	CASSPGQGGGYTF
TRBV28	TRBJ1-2	CASRDRSYGYTF
TRBV4-2	TRBJ1-1	CASSQQKGTGGSYTEAFF
TRBV6-2/TRBV6-3	TRBJ2-1	CASKGTGLYNEQFF
TRBV5-1	TRBJ2-7	CASSTGTSVSLYEQYF
TRBV4-2	TRBJ2-1	CASSQIGFGSSYNEQFF
TRBV20-1	TRBJ1-4	CSARDIRQSEKLFF
TRBV10-3	TRBJ2-3	CAIRGTADTQYF
TRBV5-1	TRBJ2-2	CASSPVMAENTGELFF
TRBV20-1	TRBJ1-5	CSAREQVDQPQHF
TRBV27	TRBJ1-5	CASSDRVGVASNQPQHF
TRBV7-2	TRBJ2-3	CASSPVGGSTDTQYF
TRBV9	TRBJ2-2	CASSIRSWDRGTGELFF
TRBV11-2	TRBJ2-5	CASRVLAGGPWETQYF
TRBV29-1	TRBJ1-4	CSVASRTNEKLFF
TRBV20-1	TRBJ2-3	CSPTYSGTTDTQYF
TRBV10-3	TRBJ2-5	CAISSSGGAWETQYF
TRBV3-1	TRBJ2-2	CASSPLAGSNTGELFF
TRBV27	TRBJ2-2	CASSPLAGASTGELFF